This T cell receptor beta chain was profiled in a study of control samples from healthy donors and cancer patients. The sample holds one count of this clone. Clones were sequenced by immunoSEQ multiplex PCR, and TCRdb holds only the in-frame ones, with some missing. Among tens of thousands of clones listed, around nine tenths were seen once. The sample comprised blood. The TCR originated in a woman in her fifties or sixties in good health.

The CDR3 protein is CASSQEQPQHF. CDR3 sequence (DNA): TGTGCCAGCAGCCAAGAACAGCCCCAGCATTTT. The rearrangement uses TRBV3-1 (or the pseudogene TRBV3-2) and TRBJ1-5; D gene uncertain. The CDR3 is 11 residues long. V dropped 0 bases and J dropped 7 bases, with 1 base sitting between them. Looked up from germline, CDR1 is LGHDT and CDR2 is YNNKEL (reference sequence).